A selection of T cell receptor beta chains follows, all from one sample in a study of cytomegalovirus exposure and HLA in healthy donors. Here immunoSEQ multiplex PCR was the method, and the copy in TCRdb shows in-frame clones only, minus some. The data show over 150,000 clones, 60% to 80% seen once. Sequencing was carried out using PBMCs. Receptors originate from a woman aged 45 to 65 in good health and CMV-seropositive. Each CDR3 is given with its conserved first and last residue. D genes are given only for firm matches. Clone size is given for some rows only: seen once, a few or many times, or a class if the clone is expanded.

V,D,J,size,CDR3,DNA
TRBV6-4,TRBD1,TRBJ1-1,NA,CASSPTGGGAEAFF,TGTGCCAGCAGTCCCACAGGGGGAGGGGCTGAAGCTTTCTTT
TRBV27,NA,TRBJ1-1,NA,CASSLSFVSGGTEAFF,TGTGCCAGCAGTTTATCGTTTGTATCCGGAGGAACTGAAGCTTTCTTT
TRBV9,NA,TRBJ1-3,NA,CASSVGQAIYF,TGTGCCAGCAGCGTAGGACAGGCCATATATTTT
TRBV7-9,TRBD1,TRBJ1-4,NA,CASSLDGGTGYEKLFF,TGTGCCAGCAGCTTAGATGGAGGGACAGGCTATGAAAAACTGTTTTTT
TRBV10-3,TRBD1,TRBJ2-1,NA,CAISDNRDRVANEQFF,TGTGCCATCAGTGATAACCGGGACAGGGTGGCCAATGAGCAGTTCTTC
TRBV5-1,TRBD1,TRBJ1-1,NA,CASSLGYYPRDSDLERTEAFF,TGCGCCAGCAGCTTAGGCTACTACCCCCGGGACAGCGATCTCGAGAGAACTGAAGCTTTCTTT
TRBV6-6,TRBD1,TRBJ1-6,NA,CASREQGAYNSPLHF,TGTGCCAGCAGGGAACAGGGGGCTTATAATTCACCCCTCCACTTT
TRBV6-1,NA,TRBJ1-2,few,CASSEATAGYYGYTF,TGTGCCAGCAGTGAAGCCACAGCGGGCTACTATGGCTACACCTTC
TRBV30,NA,TRBJ1-1,NA,CAGLRQSKWNTEAFF,TGTGCCGGCTTGAGACAGAGCAAATGGAACACTGAAGCTTTCTTT
TRBV5-5,NA,TRBJ1-1,NA,CASSLGGGLNTEAFF,TGTGCCAGCAGCTTGGGCGGGGGGTTGAACACTGAAGCTTTCTTT
TRBV5-4,TRBD1,TRBJ2-5,once,CASSGQTGEGETQYF,TGTGCCAGCAGCGGGCAGACAGGGGAAGGGGAGACCCAATACTTC
TRBV6-5,TRBD2,TRBJ2-5,NA,CAPTGQRGPPAQYF,TGTGCCCCTACAGGGCAGCGGGGGCCCCCAGCCCAGTACTTC
TRBV5-5,NA,TRBJ2-7,NA,CASRSGRGEQYF,TGTGCCAGCAGATCCGGACGGGGCGAGCAGTACTTC
TRBV25-1,NA,TRBJ1-2,once,CASSEFGRGSYGYTF,TGTGCCAGCAGTGAATTTGGCAGGGGATCCTATGGCTACACCTTC
TRBV27,NA,TRBJ1-2,NA,CASSPGGARGYTF,TGTGCCAGCAGCCCCGGGGGGGCTCGAGGCTACACCTTC
TRBV29-1,NA,TRBJ1-1,NA,CSVDSGGEMNTEAFF,TGCAGCGTTGATTCGGGGGGGGAGATGAACACTGAAGCTTTCTTT
TRBV7-6,TRBD1,TRBJ2-7,NA,CASSLGQGRGLYEQYF,TGTGCCAGCAGCCTGGGACAGGGCAGAGGTTTGTACGAGCAGTACTTC
TRBV30,NA,TRBJ1-1,NA,CAWSDRGAVGAFF,TGTGCCTGGAGTGATCGCGGGGCAGTTGGCGCTTTCTTT
TRBV7-3,NA,TRBJ2-2,NA,CASSRGQATGELFF,TGTGCCAGCAGCCGCGGACAAGCCACCGGGGAGCTGTTTTTT
TRBV6-6,TRBD1,TRBJ2-3,NA,CASSRPTGGTDTQYF,TGTGCCAGCAGTCGCCCGACAGGGGGCACAGATACGCAGTATTTT
TRBV27,NA,TRBJ1-2,NA,CASSLGTAAGYTF,TGTGCCAGCAGTTTAGGTACGGCGGCCGGCTACACCTTC
TRBV13,NA,TRBJ2-3,once,CASSLYRSTDTQYF,TGTGCCAGCAGCTTATACAGGAGCACAGATACGCAGTATTTT
TRBV2,NA,TRBJ1-4,NA,CAGFRTVSEKLFF,TGTGCCGGATTCCGGACAGTGAGCGAAAAACTGTTTTTT
TRBV19,NA,TRBJ2-2,NA,CASSSTGNTGELFF,TGTGCCAGTAGTTCTACAGGGAACACCGGGGAGCTGTTTTTT
TRBV5-1,TRBD1,TRBJ1-1,NA,CASSGTGGALVEAFF,TGCGCCAGCAGCGGGACAGGGGGCGCCTTAGTTGAAGCTTTCTTT
TRBV18,NA,TRBJ1-5,NA,CASSPPSQGGEPQHF,TGTGCCAGCTCACCCCCCTCACAGGGAGGGGAGCCCCAGCATTTT
TRBV4-1,NA,TRBJ1-2,NA,CASSQAAGANYGYTF,TGCGCCAGCAGCCAAGCAGCAGGGGCTAACTATGGCTACACCTTC
TRBV10-3,TRBD1,TRBJ1-5,NA,CAMWTGSNDQPQHF,TGTGCCATGTGGACAGGGTCGAATGATCAGCCCCAGCATTTT
TRBV16,NA,TRBJ1-2,once,CASSQSSLQGLGGYTF,TGTGCCAGCAGCCAATCGTCCTTGCAGGGCCTCGGAGGCTACACCTTC
TRBV9,NA,TRBJ2-7,NA,CASSVEWRARSYEQYF,TGTGCCAGCAGCGTAGAATGGCGGGCGCGTTCCTACGAGCAGTACTTC
TRBV6-5,TRBD1,TRBJ1-1,NA,CASSFGTGNTEAFF,TGTGCCAGCAGTTTCGGGACAGGGAACACTGAAGCTTTCTTT
TRBV5-1,NA,TRBJ2-2,NA,CASSLDVGGELFF,TGCGCCAGCAGCTTGGACGTCGGGGGGGAGCTGTTTTTT
TRBV4-1,NA,TRBJ1-2,once,CASSSLGQPLDYGYTF,TGCGCCAGCAGCTCCCTTGGACAGCCCCTTGACTATGGCTACACCTTC
TRBV7-9,TRBD1,TRBJ2-5,NA,CASRDRGKETQYF,TGTGCCAGCAGGGACAGGGGAAAAGAGACCCAGTACTTC
TRBV7-6,TRBD1,TRBJ1-1,NA,CASSLQTGRNTEAFF,TGTGCCAGCAGCCTTCAGACAGGGCGGAACACTGAAGCTTTCTTT
TRBV23-1,TRBD1,TRBJ2-1,NA,CASSQAKGQGFYNEQFF,TGCGCCAGCAGTCAGGCTAAGGGACAGGGGTTCTACAATGAGCAGTTCTTC
TRBV18,TRBD1,TRBJ2-7,NA,CASSPRDSSYEQYF,TGTGCCAGCTCACCCCGGGACAGCTCCTACGAGCAGTACTTC
TRBV6-1,TRBD2,TRBJ2-4,NA,CASSEDGRGGKYF,TGTGCCAGCAGTGAAGACGGGCGGGGGGGCAAGTACTTC
TRBV19,NA,TRBJ1-2,NA,CASSILIGGKHNYGYTF,TGTGCCAGTAGTATCCTCATCGGGGGGAAACACAACTATGGCTACACCTTC
TRBV6-1,NA,TRBJ2-7,NA,CASSEGVALVYEQYF,TGTGCCAGCAGTGAAGGCGTGGCCCTAGTCTACGAGCAGTACTTC
TRBV5-1,NA,TRBJ2-2,once,CASSYGYVINTGELFF,TGCGCCAGCAGCTACGGGTACGTGATAAACACCGGGGAGCTGTTTTTT
TRBV5-1,TRBD1,TRBJ2-1,NA,CASSLQGAVYEQFF,TGCGCCAGCAGCTTGCAGGGGGCTGTTTATGAGCAGTTCTTC
TRBV6-1,NA,TRBJ1-2,NA,CASSEAGQGYGYTF,TGTGCCAGCAGTGAAGCTGGGCAGGGTTATGGCTACACCTTC
TRBV12-5,NA,TRBJ2-6,NA,CASGHSRGEGANVLTF,TGTGCTAGTGGCCATTCCAGGGGGGAAGGGGCCAACGTCCTGACTTTC
TRBV4-1,NA,TRBJ1-1,NA,CASSQGQGLNTEAFF,TGCGCCAGCAGCCAAGGTCAGGGGTTGAACACTGAAGCTTTCTTT
TRBV7-9,NA,TRBJ1-1,NA,CASSLSGGDTEAFF,TGTGCCAGCAGCTTAAGCGGGGGTGATACTGAAGCTTTCTTT
TRBV2,TRBD1,TRBJ2-2,few,CASRGQANTGELFF,TGTGCCAGCAGGGGACAGGCGAACACCGGGGAGCTGTTTTTT
TRBV5-1,NA,TRBJ2-5,few,CASSPKDREETQYF,TGCGCCAGCAGCCCCAAGGACAGAGAAGAGACCCAGTACTTC
TRBV20-1,NA,TRBJ1-1,NA,CSAFLPTEAFF,TGCAGTGCTTTTCTCCCCACTGAAGCTTTCTTT
TRBV28,NA,TRBJ1-2,few,CASSFSDSNYGYTF,TGTGCCAGCAGTTTTTCGGACAGTAACTATGGCTACACCTTC
TRBV9,NA,TRBJ2-3,NA,CASSMNLGGSTDTQYF,TGTGCCAGCAGCATGAATTTAGGGGGTAGCACAGATACGCAGTATTTT
TRBV18,NA,TRBJ2-3,NA,CASSTFSTDTQYF,TGTGCCAGCTCAACTTTCAGCACAGATACGCAGTATTTT
TRBV2,TRBD1,TRBJ2-1,NA,CASSTGTGVVNEQFF,TGTGCCAGCAGTACCGGGACAGGGGTGGTCAATGAGCAGTTCTTC
TRBV13,NA,TRBJ2-2,NA,CASSLGVGGAYTGELFF,TGTGCCAGCAGTTTAGGTGTAGGGGGGGCCTACACCGGGGAGCTGTTTTTT
TRBV6-1,TRBD2,TRBJ2-7,NA,CASSELRLAGGHEQYF,TGTGCCAGCAGTGAGCTGAGACTAGCGGGGGGGCACGAGCAGTACTTC
TRBV18,TRBD1,TRBJ2-7,NA,CASSPGTGGDEQYF,TGTGCCAGCTCACCAGGGACAGGGGGAGACGAGCAGTACTTC
TRBV5-1,NA,TRBJ1-3,NA,CASSLEGGISGNTIYF,TGCGCCAGCAGCTTGGAGGGGGGGATCTCTGGAAACACCATATATTTT
TRBV4-2,NA,TRBJ2-7,NA,CASSQDQRGSYEQYF,TGTGCCAGCAGCCAAGATCAAAGGGGTTCCTACGAGCAGTACTTC
TRBV2,TRBD1,TRBJ1-1,NA,CASSQDRLNTEAFF,TGTGCCAGCAGCCAGGACAGGCTGAACACTGAAGCTTTCTTT